These T cell receptor beta chains were read from a single sample in a study of identical twins. TCRdb reprocessed the 5' RACE reads via MiXCR and lists one record per CDR3 protein. The sample has over 500,000 distinct CDR3 sequences, about 20% seen once. These same data were also listed under a study on T cells expressing NK-cell markers.

Sequencing was done on a sample of CD4+ T cells sorted from blood. All receptors come from a woman between 18 and 29 years old in good health. CDR3s include the opening cysteine and the closing phenylalanine or tryptophan. D genes are given only for firm matches. Size values are once, few and many counts, or a class for expanded clones, and some rows have none.

abundance	d_gene	v_gene	j_gene	CDR3nt	CDR3aa
NA	NA	TRBV2	TRBJ2-4	TGTGCCAGCAGTGAAGTCGAATCCAAAAACATTCAGTACTTC	CASSEVESKNIQYF
many	NA	TRBV12-3/TRBV12-4	TRBJ1-5	TGTGCCAGCAGCCCCCACCTGGCAGATCAGCCCCAGCATTTT	CASSPHLADQPQHF
NA	NA	TRBV12-3/TRBV12-4	TRBJ2-1	TGTGCCAGCAGACGCCGATCGGCCTCTTTTGAAGAGCAGTTCTTC	CASRRRSASFEEQFF
few	TRBD2	TRBV5-1	TRBJ2-3	TGCGCCAGCAGCTTGGCCCGGACTAGCGGGATCACAGATACGCAGTATTTT	CASSLARTSGITDTQYF
many	TRBD2	TRBV6-5	TRBJ2-2	TGTGCCAGCAGTTACCAGATCGGGGGGGGGACCGGGGAGCTGTTTTTT	CASSYQIGGGTGELFF
NA	TRBD1	TRBV9	TRBJ2-7	TGTGCCAGCAGCGTTTACCGGGACAGGGGGGCTGGGGAGCAGTACTTC	CASSVYRDRGAGEQYF
NA	NA	TRBV20-1	TRBJ2-1	TGCAGTGCTAGAGATCCTCGGGGGCACAATGAGCAGTTCTTC	CSARDPRGHNEQFF
many	TRBD1	TRBV7-2	TRBJ2-1	TGCGCCAGCAGCTTGGACAGGGGGTCCTACAATGAGCAGTTCTTC	CASSLDRGSYNEQFF
NA	NA	TRBV6-5	TRBJ2-2	TGTGCCAGTCAGTACACCGGGGAGCTGTTTTTT	CASQYTGELFF
NA	NA	TRBV20-1	TRBJ1-2	TGCAGTGCTAGATGGAACTATGGCTACACCTTC	CSARWNYGYTF
few	NA	TRBV20-1	TRBJ1-5	TGCAGTGCTGGGAGAATTACGGCGAATCAGCCCCAGCATTTT	CSAGRITANQPQHF
NA	TRBD2	TRBV6-5	TRBJ2-5	TGTGCCAGCAGTTACTTTGGGACTAGCGGCCAAAAAGAACAAGAGACCCAGTACTTC	CASSYFGTSGQKEQETQYF
many	NA	TRBV20-1	TRBJ2-4	TGCAGCGCCAGAACTAGGACGGACATTCAGTACTTC	CSARTRTDIQYF
NA	TRBD1	TRBV18	TRBJ2-7	TGTGCCAGCTCACCGCCGGGACAGGGGATGGACGAGCAGTACTTC	CASSPPGQGMDEQYF
NA	TRBD2	TRBV25-1	TRBJ2-7	TGTGCCAGCAGATCAACTAGCGGGGAAAACTCCTACGAGCAGTACTTC	CASRSTSGENSYEQYF
many	NA	TRBV7-9	TRBJ1-1	TGTGCCAGCAGCTTAGACAGTAGCACTGAAGCTTTCTTT	CASSLDSSTEAFF
few	NA	TRBV5-1	TRBJ2-1	TGCGCCAGCAGCTTGGCTAGCCAGTACAATGAGCAGTTCTTC	CASSLASQYNEQFF
many	NA	TRBV9	TRBJ2-1	TGTGCCAGCAGCAGCCAGGGCGATGAGCAGTTCTTC	CASSSQGDEQFF
few	NA	TRBV6-5	TRBJ2-4	TGTGCCAGCAGTTACGACGGACGGGAAATGGCCAAAAACATTCAGTACTTC	CASSYDGREMAKNIQYF
few	NA	TRBV18	TRBJ1-1	TGTGCCAGCTCACCGAGGGCAGACTATGAAGCTTTCTTT	CASSPRADYEAFF
few	TRBD1	TRBV10-2	TRBJ1-6	TGCGCCAGCAGTGAGTCGAACAGGGGTAATTCACCCCTCCACTTT	CASSESNRGNSPLHF
few	NA	TRBV20-1	TRBJ2-7	TGCAGTGCGGGGACCCAACTCTACGAGCAGTACTTC	CSAGTQLYEQYF
few	TRBD2	TRBV20-1	TRBJ2-3	TGCAGTGCCGAGCCGGGGGGAAGAACTAGCGGGAGGACAGATACGCAGTATTTT	CSAEPGGRTSGRTDTQYF
NA	NA	TRBV5-1	TRBJ2-3	TGCGCCAGCAGCTCCGGAACCGGAGATACGCAGTATTTT	CASSSGTGDTQYF
few	TRBD2	TRBV29-1	TRBJ2-3	TGCAGCGTTGAGTCAGGACTAGCGGGAGCAGATACGCAGTATTTT	CSVESGLAGADTQYF
NA	TRBD2	TRBV24-1	TRBJ2-1	TGTGCCACCAGGGGTAGCGGGAGCGATGAGCAGTTCTTC	CATRGSGSDEQFF
many	TRBD2	TRBV12-3/TRBV12-4	TRBJ2-1	TGTGCCAGCAGTGTTCGACTAGCGCTGTTCTTC	CASSVRLALFF
NA	NA	TRBV20-1	TRBJ1-4	TGCAGTCCGTCGCAAGGGGCAGTCAATGAAAAACTGTTTTTT	CSPSQGAVNEKLFF
few	NA	TRBV9	TRBJ2-3	TGTGCCAGCAGCGTAGGGGGCGGACCCTATACGCAGTATTTT	CASSVGGGPYTQYF
few	NA	TRBV20-1	TRBJ2-1	TGCAGTGCTATGTCTGTCTACAATGAGCAGTTCTTC	CSAMSVYNEQFF
few	NA	TRBV5-1	TRBJ1-1	TGCGCCAGTGGGACCCGGGACAAGGTTAACACTGAAGCTTTCTTT	CASGTRDKVNTEAFF
NA	NA	TRBV24-1	TRBJ2-7	TGTGCCACCAGTGAAGCCGGGAGCAAAGAGCAGTACTTC	CATSEAGSKEQYF
few	TRBD1	TRBV4-2	TRBJ1-2	TGTGCCAGCAGCCAAGATGTGGGCAGGGGGTACACCTTC	CASSQDVGRGYTF
NA	NA	TRBV2	TRBJ2-2	TGTGCCAGCAGCGAGCGGGACAGCTCAGCCTACACCGGGGAGCTGTTTTTT	CASSERDSSAYTGELFF
NA	NA	TRBV20-1	TRBJ2-7	TGCAGTGCTGCGACGGGTCCTCCAATGGGGGAGCAGTACTTC	CSAATGPPMGEQYF
few	NA	TRBV29-1	TRBJ1-2	TGCAGCGCCGACGGGGTGGACTATGGCTACACCTTC	CSADGVDYGYTF
few	NA	TRBV6-6	TRBJ1-2	TGTGCCAGCAGGCCGCTAGGCTATGGCTACACCTTC	CASRPLGYGYTF
few	NA	TRBV12-5	TRBJ2-5	TGTGCTAGTGGCCTGGCTGCAGCGACCCAGTACTTC	CASGLAAATQYF
few	NA	TRBV18	TRBJ2-3	TGTGCCAGCTCACCACCATATGCAGGAACTAGCACAGATACGCAGTATTTT	CASSPPYAGTSTDTQYF
few	TRBD1	TRBV6-2/TRBV6-3	TRBJ2-1	TGTGCCAGCAGCCTACCGGGACAGGGGTACCATGAGCAGTTCTTC	CASSLPGQGYHEQFF
NA	NA	TRBV20-1	TRBJ1-6	TGCAGTGCTAGAGTGGGCCCCCCAAAAGAACCCCTCCACTTT	CSARVGPPKEPLHF
NA	NA	TRBV5-1	TRBJ2-3	TGCGCCAGCAGCTTGGGTCGGGGTAGGGCAGATACGCAGTATTTT	CASSLGRGRADTQYF
NA	NA	TRBV12-5	TRBJ1-1	TGTGCTAGTGGTTTGTGGGGGGCGGACACTGAAGCTTTCTTT	CASGLWGADTEAFF
few	TRBD2	TRBV20-1	TRBJ2-3	TGCAGTGCTAGAGAGGGAGGGGAATTGACGCAGTATTTT	CSAREGGELTQYF
NA	TRBD2	TRBV24-1	TRBJ2-3	TGTGCCACCGGGGAAGCGGGAGGACTGGGAAGCACAGATACGCAGTATTTT	CATGEAGGLGSTDTQYF
NA	TRBD1	TRBV20-1	TRBJ2-7	TGCAGTGCTCATAATCCGGGACAGGGCTACGAGCAGTACTTC	CSAHNPGQGYEQYF
few	NA	TRBV5-1	TRBJ2-1	TGCGCCAGCACCCCGATAGGGGGGGCCACCAATGAGCAGTTCTTC	CASTPIGGATNEQFF
NA	NA	TRBV7-9	TRBJ2-2	TGTGCCAGCAGCATAGGGACTCTCGCGAACACCGGGGAGCTGTTTTTT	CASSIGTLANTGELFF
few	TRBD1	TRBV12-3/TRBV12-4	TRBJ2-4	TGTGCCAGCAGCCATAGGGGCCAGGGGGCAAAAAACATTCAGTACTTC	CASSHRGQGAKNIQYF
few	TRBD2	TRBV6-5	TRBJ2-2	TGTGCCAGCAGTTACTCGGGACTAGCGGGAGGCAACACCGGGGAGCTGTTTTTT	CASSYSGLAGGNTGELFF
few	NA	TRBV12-3/TRBV12-4	TRBJ1-6	TGTGCCAGCACATCGGGGGCGCAGAATTCACCCCTCCACTTT	CASTSGAQNSPLHF
NA	TRBD1	TRBV12-3/TRBV12-4	TRBJ1-2	TGTGCCAGCAGTCCTACCGGGACAGGAATCCACACCTTC	CASSPTGTGIHTF
NA	NA	TRBV7-2	TRBJ2-1	TGTGCCAGCAGCTTAGCCTGGGGCGATGAGCAGTTCTTC	CASSLAWGDEQFF
many	NA	TRBV29-1	TRBJ1-1	TGCAGCGCCACCGACAGGCGCAACACTGAAGCTTTCTTT	CSATDRRNTEAFF
NA	NA	TRBV25-1	TRBJ2-7	TGTGCCAGCAGTGAGCTTGGCAGGGCCTCCTACGAGCAGTACTTC	CASSELGRASYEQYF
NA	TRBD2	TRBV5-1	TRBJ2-5	TGCGCCAGCAGCTTGCCTACTAGCGGGGGGAACCAAGAGACCCAGTACTTC	CASSLPTSGGNQETQYF
few	TRBD2	TRBV5-1	TRBJ2-7	TGCGCCAGCAGACTAGCGGGATCGAGAGAGCAGTACTTC	CASRLAGSREQYF
NA	TRBD2	TRBV7-2	TRBJ2-7	TGTGCCAGCAGCCCGGGACTAGCCCCCCGCGAGCAGTACTTC	CASSPGLAPREQYF
NA	NA	TRBV12-3/TRBV12-4	TRBJ2-2	TGTGCCACCGGTCTTGGGACTACCGGGGAGCTGTTTTTT	CATGLGTTGELFF
NA	NA	TRBV5-1	TRBJ1-1	TGCGCCAGCAGCTTGGAAGGACCCGGACACCCGAACACTGAAGCTTTCTTT	CASSLEGPGHPNTEAFF